The 27 T cell receptor beta chains presented below share a single source sample, sequenced in a study of T-cell memory formation after mild COVID-19. TCRdb processed the 5' RACE reads anew with MiXCR; each CDR3 protein has one entry. The data contain roughly 400,000 distinct CDR3 sequences, about 20% of them singletons. Sequencing input: PBMCs or a T cell subset sorted from them (not recorded which). The receptors come from a man aged 18 to 35 who had mild COVID-19 (a few samples of this study predate the infection). Cell type and time point are not known.

The table lists this clonotype with many counts. This chain links TRBV12-3 or TRBV12-4 with TRBJ2-2; 10 bases agree with TRBD2. V dropped 2 bases and J dropped 5; count of bases not matched to a gene: 2. This CDR3 is built from 15 residues. The CDR3 nucleotides read TGTGCCAGCAGTTTACTAGCGGGGGTGACCGGGGAGCTGTTTTTT. Translating gives CASSLLAGVTGELFF.

The chain combines TRBV20-1 with TRBJ2-3; 7 bases are a match to TRBD2. Germline V gene lookup returns CDR1 DFQATT and CDR2 SNEGSKA (reference sequence). Germline trimming cut 1 base from V and 1 base from J; bases unmatched to any gene: 5. The CDR3 spans 15 residues. CDR3 coding DNA: TGCAGTGCTAGAGTTTCAACTAGCGGCACAGATACGCAGTATTTT. Translation gives CSARVSTSGTDTQYF.

This clonotype was observed once. The genes are TRBV7-6 and TRBJ2-5, with D perhaps matching TRBD2 (6 bases). Per germline, CDR1 SGHVS and CDR2 FNYEAQ. V gave up 4 bases and J gave up 5 bases, with 17 bases separating them. The CDR3 runs 15 residues. CDR3 residues: CASSSGLGLGETQYF. In DNA form, the CDR3 reads TGTGCCAGCAGCTCGGGACTGGGGCTTGGCGAGACCCAGTACTTC.

The CDR3 region has the DNA TGTGCCATCAGTGAAGGAAAGCAGAGCTCCTACAATGAGCAGTTCTTC. It encodes CAISEGKQSSYNEQFF. This sequence joins TRBV10-3 and TRBJ2-1; D not resolved. From germline, CDR1 is ENHRY and CDR2 SYGVKD. The V end lost 3 bases, the J end lost 0 bases, and 12 bases lay between the germline ends. The CDR3 consists of 16 residues.

This CDR3 is CASSQGDSLAWDGYTF. CDR3 DNA: TGCGCCAGCAGCCAGGGGGACAGCCTCGCATGGGATGGCTACACCTTC. The chain has TRBV4-1 and TRBJ1-2; 7 positions agree with TRBD1. This CDR3 has 16 amino acids. Per the germline V gene, CDR1 is MGHRA and CDR2 is YSYEKL. J was trimmed by 6 bases and V by 3 bases; bases with no gene match: 13.

This clonotype was seen only a few times. The gene calls are TRBV6-5 and TRBJ2-7; D gene uncertain. Germline assignment: CDR1 MNHEY and CDR2 SVGAGI. V dropped 2 bases and J dropped 5 bases, with 10 bases sitting between them. The CDR3 covers 13 residues. The CDR3 here is CASSYPDDDEQYF. The DNA of the CDR3 is TGTGCCAGCAGTTACCCTGACGACGACGAGCAGTACTTC.

The chain combines TRBV6-4 with TRBJ2-3, with D perhaps TRBD2 (6 bases). The CDR3 length is 16 residues. The V end was cut by 6 bases, the J end by 2 bases, with 18 bases between. The V gene's germline CDR1 is MRHNA and CDR2 SNTAGT. CDR3 sequence: CASSRDSGAYTDTQYF. The CDR3 DNA reads as TGTGCCAGCAGCCGGGACTCCGGGGCATACACAGATACGCAGTATTTT.

Turning to this clonotype: An end of the junction does not agree with germline; a read error may underlie this. The rearrangement links TRBV9 to TRBJ1-1; D unresolved. The germline gives CDR1 SGDLS, CDR2 YYNGEE. This CDR3 is built from 15 residues. The CDR3 is CASSVGGLKNSEAFF. DNA of the CDR3: TGTGCCAGCAGCGTAGGGGGATTAAAGAACAGTGAAGCTTTCTTT.

The chain recombines TRBV24-1 with TRBJ2-3; D unresolved. Trimming pared 6 bases from V and 2 bases from J, leaving 2 bases between. The CDR3 is 11 amino acids. CDR1 KGHDR and CDR2 SFDVKD come from the germline V gene. The CDR3 bases are TGTGCCACCAGTACCACAGATACGCAGTATTTT. The encoded protein is CATSTTDTQYF.

The rearrangement uses TRBV29-1 and TRBJ2-5, with D uncertain. The CDR3 spans 13 residues. CDR1 SQVTM and CDR2 ANQGSEA come from the germline V gene. V was pared by 4 bases and J by 9 bases, with 18 bases between. In DNA form, the CDR3 reads TGCAGCGTTGTAGCTCTAGGTTCGGATGCCCAGTACTTC. Translated, it gives CSVVALGSDAQYF.

This clonotype was observed a handful of times. This chain joins TRBV6-5 and TRBJ1-5; D remains unclear. This CDR3 has 14 residues. The germline V and J ends were trimmed by 2 bases and 0 bases, with 5 bases remaining between them. CDR1 is MNHEY, CDR2 SVGAGI, per germline. The CDR3 nucleotides read TGTGCCAGCAGTTACATGGCTAGCAATCAGCCCCAGCATTTT. It translates to CASSYMASNQPQHF.

The chain uses TRBV11-2 and TRBJ1-3; D perhaps matches TRBD1 (6 bases). CDR3 length: 12 residues. The V and J ends lost 3 bases and 8 bases respectively, with 8 bases between them. Germline V gene sequence: CDR1 SGHAT, CDR2 FQNNGV. The DNA for the CDR3 is TGTGCCAGCAGCTTCTCAGGGGACACCATATATTTT. Amino acids: CASSFSGDTIYF.

The rearrangement links TRBV20-1 to TRBJ2-3, with a possible D match to TRBD2 (5 bases). This CDR3 contains 15 residues. Trimming removed 0 bases from V and 2 bases from J, with 12 bases in between. Per the germline V gene, CDR1 is DFQATT and CDR2 is SNEGSKA (reference sequence). The CDR3 DNA sequence: TGCAGTGCTAGAGAACCGGTGACTAACACAGATACGCAGTATTTT. It is translated as CSAREPVTNTDTQYF.

This clonotype turned up a few times. This chain connects TRBV12-3 or TRBV12-4 to TRBJ2-5, with 12 bases identical to TRBD1. Unmatched junction bases numbered 13, after V lost 7 bases and J lost 7 bases. The CDR3 has 16 amino acids. CDR3 bases: TGTGCCAGCAAACACACCGGGACAGGGGGCGCCGGGACCCAGTACTTC. This gives the protein CASKHTGTGGAGTQYF.

This clonotype has a count of ten or more. This rearrangement joins TRBV12-3 or TRBV12-4 to TRBJ1-5, with a possible D match to TRBD1 (6 bases). The CDR3 totals 18 residues. Trimming took off 4 bases at V and 6 bases at J, with 25 bases between the two ends. CDR3 amino acids: CASSSIEVSGDYIQPQHF. The DNA for the CDR3 is TGTGCCAGCAGTTCTATAGAGGTATCAGGGGATTATATTCAGCCCCAGCATTTT.

This clonotype was detected only a few times. The rearrangement joins TRBV3-1 to TRBJ2-1; TRBD1 matches 8 bases. Losses at the gene ends were 1 base for V and 5 bases for J; bases not matched to a gene: 10. CDR1 is LGHDT and CDR2 is YNNKEL in the germline V gene (reference sequence). The CDR3 has 17 residues. In DNA form, the CDR3 reads TGTGCCAGCAGCCAAGGCATGGGACAGGCTACCGACAATGAGCAGTTCTTC. Translated, it gives CASSQGMGQATDNEQFF.

This clonotype was picked up a small number of times. CDR3: CSARADGAGTDTQYF. CDR3 DNA sequence: TGCAGTGCTAGAGCTGACGGGGCCGGCACAGATACGCAGTATTTT. V gene TRBV20-1 combines with J gene TRBJ2-3; TRBD1 or TRBD2 may be the D gene (5 bases each). In germline, CDR1 is DFQATT, CDR2 SNEGSKA (reference sequence). Deletions cut 1 base from V and 1 base from J, with 12 bases between. The CDR3 spans 15 residues.

This clonotype has more than one count but fewer than ten. The chain uses TRBV7-9 and TRBJ1-2; maybe TRBD1 (6 bases). The germline CDR1 and CDR2 sequences are SEHNR and FQNEAQ (reference sequence). This CDR3 comprises 12 residues. Between the trimmed V and J ends, which lost 4 bases and 9 bases, there was a span of 12 bases. The CDR3 nucleotides are TGTGCCAGCAGCTCGGACAGACACCGCTACACCTTC. This translates into CASSSDRHRYTF.

CDR3 region: CSARVSRFSYEQYV. The CDR3, as DNA: TGCAGTGCTAGAGTGTCCAGATTCTCCTACGAGCAGTACGTC. The chain couples TRBV20-1 to TRBJ2-7; D not resolved. This CDR3 region has 14 residues. The V end was cut by 1 base, the J end by 0 bases, with 10 bases between. Germline values: CDR1 DFQATT, CDR2 SNEGSKA (reference sequence).

A few counts support this clonotype. V gene TRBV20-1 combines with J gene TRBJ2-1, with D possibly being TRBD1 or TRBD2 (6 bases each). Trimming took off 4 bases at V and 10 bases at J, with 17 bases between the two ends. In germline, CDR1 is DFQATT, CDR2 SNEGSKA (reference sequence). The CDR3 extends over 13 amino acids. The DNA for the CDR3 is TGCAGTGCTATCGGGGGCGAAGGCTGGGAGCAGTTCTTC. It specifies CSAIGGEGWEQFF.

The rearrangement joins TRBV6-5 to TRBJ1-1, with D perhaps TRBD1 (5 bases). CDR1 and CDR2 from the germline V gene are MNHEY and SVGAGI. The germline V and J ends were trimmed by 2 bases and 0 bases, with 10 bases remaining between them. CDR3 length: 15 amino acids. This chain's CDR3 is CASSYSGGVNTEAFF. CDR3 sequence (DNA): TGTGCCAGCAGTTACAGCGGGGGTGTGAACACTGAAGCTTTCTTT.

The chain carries TRBV29-1 and TRBJ2-1; either TRBD1 or TRBD2 may supply D (5 bases each). CDR1 and CDR2 (germline): SQVTM, ANQGSEA. Trimming pared 5 bases from V and 9 bases from J, leaving 17 bases between. The CDR3 has 13 residues. The CDR3 loop is CSVLRETLGEQFF. CDR3 in DNA: TGCAGCGTTCTCAGGGAGACTTTGGGTGAGCAGTTCTTC.

This rearrangement joins TRBV5-1 to TRBJ2-2; no clear D gene. Deletions cut 0 bases from V and 4 bases from J, with 10 bases between. The CDR3 contains 15 residues. Germline V CDR1 and CDR2: SGHRS, YFSETQ. CDR3 region: CASSLGPSSTGELFF. CDR3 coding DNA: TGCGCCAGCAGCTTGGGTCCTTCCTCCACCGGGGAGCTGTTTTTT.

This clonotype was observed many times. This chain joins TRBV7-9 and TRBJ1-6, with D perhaps TRBD1 (5 bases). Trimming took off 5 bases at V and 5 bases at J, with 16 bases between the two ends. The CDR3 is 16 residues long. The germline V gene has CDR1 SEHNR and CDR2 FQNEAQ (reference sequence). CDR3: CASSPPGVGHNSPLHF. CDR3 DNA sequence: TGTGCCAGCAGCCCCCCTGGAGTGGGACATAATTCACCCCTCCACTTT. Filled out from reference TRBV7-9 and TRBJ1-6, the complete variable domain reads DTGVSQNPRHKITKRGQNVTFRCDPISEHNRLYWYRQTLGQGPEFLTYFQNEAQLEKSRLLSDRFSAERPKGSFSTLEIQRTEQGDSAMYLCASSPPGVGHNSPLHFGNGTRLTVT.

This clonotype was counted only a few times. The chain uses TRBV5-1 and TRBJ2-5; D not certain. This CDR3 has 15 residues. Germline-derived CDR1 and CDR2 are SGHRS and YFSETQ. V lost 6 bases to trimming and J lost 0 bases, with 15 bases between them. This CDR3 reads CASTLSHSYQETQYF. CDR3 in DNA: TGCGCCAGCACTCTCTCCCACAGCTACCAAGAGACCCAGTACTTC.

In this sample, this clonotype turned up a few times. The J gene is TRBJ2-4, the V gene TRBV6-6; D not certain. Germline lookup yields CDR1 MNHNY and CDR2 SVGAGI (reference sequence). The CDR3 is 17 amino acids. V shed 2 bases and J shed 0 bases, with 14 bases lying between them. This CDR3 is CASSYLGDALAKNIQYF. CDR3 nucleotide sequence: TGTGCCAGCAGTTACCTAGGAGACGCACTAGCCAAAAACATTCAGTACTTC.

The chain has TRBV29-1 and TRBJ1-2; weak D call: TRBD1 (6 bases). The germline V gene encodes CDR1 SQVTM and CDR2 ANQGSEA. Trimming took 7 bases from V and 4 from J, leaving 13 bases between them. This CDR3 has 12 residues. The CDR3 is CSAGQFGYGYTF. The CDR3 region has the DNA TGCAGCGCTGGACAGTTTGGCTATGGCTACACCTTC.